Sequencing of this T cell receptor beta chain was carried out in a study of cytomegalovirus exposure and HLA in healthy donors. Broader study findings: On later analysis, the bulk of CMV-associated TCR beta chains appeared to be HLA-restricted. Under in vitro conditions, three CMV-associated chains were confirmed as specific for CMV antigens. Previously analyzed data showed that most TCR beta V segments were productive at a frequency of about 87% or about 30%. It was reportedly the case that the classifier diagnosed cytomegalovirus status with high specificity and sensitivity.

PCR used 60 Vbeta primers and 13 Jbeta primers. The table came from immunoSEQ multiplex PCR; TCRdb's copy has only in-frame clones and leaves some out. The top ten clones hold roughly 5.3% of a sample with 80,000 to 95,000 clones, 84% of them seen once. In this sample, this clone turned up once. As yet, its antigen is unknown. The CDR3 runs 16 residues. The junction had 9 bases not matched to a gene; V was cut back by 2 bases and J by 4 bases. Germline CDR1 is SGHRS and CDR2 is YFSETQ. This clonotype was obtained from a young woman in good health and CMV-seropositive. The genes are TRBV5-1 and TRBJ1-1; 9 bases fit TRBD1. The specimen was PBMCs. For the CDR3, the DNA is TGCGCCAGCAGCTTCTCCGTCACAGGGGGCTTCACTGAAGCTTTCTTT. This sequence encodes CASSFSVTGGFTEAFF. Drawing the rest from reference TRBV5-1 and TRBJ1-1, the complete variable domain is KAGVTQTPRYLIKTRGQQVTLSCSPISGHRSVSWYQQTPGQGLQFLFEYFSETQRNKGNFPGRFSGRQFSNSRSEMNVSTLELGDSALYLCASSFSVTGGFTEAFFGQGTRLTVV.